The 22 T cell receptor beta chains given below trace back to one sample, sequenced in a study of CD8 T cells in ankylosing spondylitis. MiXCR was run by TCRdb on the 5' RACE reads, yielding one entry per CDR3 protein. The sample has fewer than 400,000 distinct CDR3 sequences, about 15% seen once; the top ten hold roughly 1.1%. The specimen sequenced was blood, either unsorted or a sorted T cell fraction (not recorded which). The receptors come from a male donor with ankylosing spondylitis or in good health (not recorded which).

V and J are TRBV12-3 or TRBV12-4 and TRBJ1-2; TRBD1 is a possible D gene (6 bases). Between the trimmed V and J ends, which lost 4 bases and 8 bases, there was a span of 17 bases. This CDR3 is 14 amino acids long. CDR3 region: CASSWAGRGGGYTF. DNA of the CDR3: TGTGCCAGCAGTTGGGCGGGAAGGGGGGGCGGCTACACCTTC.

J is TRBJ2-7 and V is TRBV10-3; TRBD1 or TRBD2 may be the D gene (5 bases each). This CDR3 spans 14 amino acids. Between the trimmed V and J ends, which lost 2 bases and 1 base, there was a span of 9 bases. From germline, CDR1 is ENHRY and CDR2 SYGVKD. CDR3 protein: CAISEGTLSYEQYF. CDR3 coding DNA: TGTGCCATCAGTGAGGGGACCCTTTCCTACGAGCAGTACTTC.

In this sample, this clonotype turned up a few times. In DNA, the CDR3 is TGTGCCAGCAGTTTGGGAGGGGTAGCGGGGGCCGGAAGGGGATTTTTT. This translates into CASSLGGVAGAGRGFF. The V and J genes are TRBV12-3 or TRBV12-4 and TRBJ2-2; TRBD2 agrees at 9 bases. With V trimmed by 3 bases and J by 17 bases, 19 bases remained unmatched. The CDR3 runs 16 residues.

This sequence joins TRBV12-3 or TRBV12-4 and TRBJ2-3; TRBD2 agrees at 15 bases. This CDR3 region has 17 residues. V shed 4 bases and J 3 bases; nucleotides not matched to a gene: 5. CDR3 amino acids: CASSSGLAGGPTDTQYF. The CDR3 region has the DNA TGTGCCAGCAGTTCCGGACTAGCGGGGGGGCCTACAGATACGCAGTATTTT.

This clonotype showed up just a few times. The V and J genes are TRBV10-3 and TRBJ2-4, with D perhaps being TRBD1 or TRBD2 (6 bases each). The CDR3 contains 13 residues. Looked up from germline, CDR1 is ENHRY and CDR2 is SYGVKD. With 7 bases removed from V and 8 bases from J, the gap between germline ends came to 15 bases. CDR3 residues: CAIKKDRRDIQYF. The CDR3 bases are TGTGCCATCAAGAAAGACAGGAGGGACATTCAGTACTTC.

The rearrangement links TRBV20-1 to TRBJ2-1, with D possibly TRBD1 on 6 matching bases. V shed 3 bases and J shed 4 bases, with 16 bases lying between them. Germline CDR1 reads DFQATT; CDR2 reads SNEGSKA (reference sequence). This CDR3 comprises 15 residues. Here the CDR3 reads CSASRTGGLYNEQFF. The CDR3 bases are TGCAGTGCTAGCAGGACTGGGGGCCTTTACAATGAGCAGTTCTTC.

This clonotype was observed many times. The chain has TRBV12-3 or TRBV12-4 and TRBJ1-5; 9 nucleotides line up with TRBD1. V lost 6 bases and J lost 6; bases outside the gene matches: 9. The CDR3 consists of 15 residues. CDR3 region: CASRTGQGRRQPQHF. Written as DNA, the CDR3 is TGTGCCAGCAGAACGGGACAGGGAAGACGTCAGCCCCAGCATTTT.

The gene calls are TRBV7-9 and TRBJ1-1; D not resolved. The CDR3 is 14 amino acids. Germline CDR1 is SEHNR and CDR2 is FQNEAQ (reference sequence). Trimming shortened V by 1 base and J by 5 bases, and 11 bases separated the two germline ends. CDR3 in amino acids: CASSLDLPGTEAFF. CDR3 sequence (DNA): TGTGCCAGCAGCTTAGATCTCCCGGGGACTGAAGCTTTCTTT.

In its sample, this clonotype was seen a few times. The rearrangement uses TRBV5-1 and TRBJ2-7, with 7 bases matching TRBD1. Germline V gene lookup returns CDR1 SGHRS and CDR2 YFSETQ. The CDR3 is 16 amino acids. V shed 2 bases and J 7 bases; nucleotides not matched to a gene: 15. The CDR3 DNA is TGCGCCAGCAGCTTATCCGGACAGGAGGTTTCAGTTGAGCAGTACTTC. Amino acid sequence: CASSLSGQEVSVEQYF.

In its sample, this clonotype was seen many times. The chain employs TRBV12-3 or TRBV12-4 and TRBJ2-2; D gene unclear. Between the trimmed V and J ends, which lost 6 bases and 5 bases, there was a span of 13 bases. The CDR3 runs to 14 residues. CDR3 residues: CASSPAPRTGELFF. The CDR3 DNA reads TGTGCCAGCAGCCCGGCCCCCCGAACCGGGGAGCTGTTTTTT.

This clonotype was detected only a few times. The J gene is TRBJ2-6, the V gene TRBV12-3 or TRBV12-4, with TRBD1 as a possible D gene (5 bases). The V end was cut by 7 bases, the J end by 0 bases, with 16 bases between. The CDR3 consists of 17 residues. CDR3: CASTLGVSFSGANVLTF. CDR3 sequence (DNA): TGTGCCAGCACCCTAGGGGTTTCCTTCTCTGGGGCCAACGTCCTGACTTTC.

This clonotype turned up a few times. The chain uses TRBV5-1 and TRBJ2-3, with 9 bases matching TRBD1. The CDR3 is 14 amino acids. Trimming at V came to 4 bases and at J to 9 bases, leaving 9 bases not matched to a gene. Germline-derived CDR1 and CDR2 are SGHRS and YFSETQ. CDR3: CASSPGTGKSTQYF. The CDR3 DNA is TGCGCCAGCAGCCCCGGGACAGGGAAGAGCACGCAGTATTTT. Full variable domain (missing parts from reference TRBV5-1 and TRBJ2-3): KAGVTQTPRYLIKTRGQQVTLSCSPISGHRSVSWYQQTPGQGLQFLFEYFSETQRNKGNFPGRFSGRQFSNSRSEMNVSTLELGDSALYLCASSPGTGKSTQYFGPGTRLTVL.

CDR3 in amino acids: CSVDRASGELFF. DNA for the CDR3: TGCAGCGTGGACAGGGCGAGCGGGGAGCTGTTTTTT. J is TRBJ2-2 and V is TRBV29-1, with 8 bases lining up with TRBD1. The CDR3 totals 12 residues. With 6 bases clipped from V and 7 bases from J, the junction kept 4 bases outside the gene matches. Germline V gene sequence: CDR1 SQVTM, CDR2 ANQGSEA.

This clonotype turned up a few times. The V gene is TRBV5-4, the J gene TRBJ1-2, with TRBD1 matching over 12 bases. The CDR3 sequence is 15 residues long. After removal of 0 bases from V and 8 bases from J, the junction contained 5 bases not matched to a gene. Germline values: CDR1 SGHNT, CDR2 YYREEE (reference sequence). CDR3 in DNA: TGTGCCAGCAGCTTGGTGGGACAGGGGGCAGAGGGCTACACCTTC. Translated, it gives CASSLVGQGAEGYTF.

The genes are TRBV6-1 and TRBJ2-1; D is uncertain. The CDR3 is 12 residues long. V lost 4 bases, J lost 0 bases, and 1 base lay in between. The germline CDR1 and CDR2 sequences are MNHNS and SASEGT. CDR3 sequence (DNA): TGTGCCAGCAGTGGCTCCTACAATGAGCAGTTCTTC. Amino acid sequence: CASSGSYNEQFF.

The chain is built from TRBV10-3 and TRBJ1-3, with 9 bases that match TRBD1. V lost 6 bases and J lost 3; bases outside the gene matches: 6. The CDR3 has 15 amino acids. Germline CDR1 is ENHRY and CDR2 is SYGVKD. The CDR3: CAISGQGSIGNTIYF. The CDR3 bases are TGTGCCATCAGCGGACAGGGGAGTATTGGAAACACCATATATTTT.

This clonotype has more than one count but fewer than ten. The chain carries TRBV3-1 and TRBJ1-2; D perhaps matches TRBD1 (5 bases). The V end lost 4 bases, the J end lost 0 bases, and 9 bases lay between the germline ends. Germline values: CDR1 LGHDT, CDR2 YNNKEL (reference sequence). The CDR3 totals 14 residues. CDR3 sequence: CASSPSTANYGYTF. The CDR3 nucleotides are TGTGCCAGCAGCCCCTCGACAGCTAACTATGGCTACACCTTC.

The V call is TRBV29-1, the J call TRBJ2-7; 8 bases fit TRBD1. CDR1 SQVTM and CDR2 ANQGSEA come from the germline V gene. The CDR3 runs to 14 residues. J was trimmed by 2 bases and V by 7 bases; bases with no gene match: 10. In DNA, the CDR3 is TGCAGCGGTAGACAGGGGACCGGACCCTACGAGCAGTACTTC. It encodes CSGRQGTGPYEQYF.

This chain links TRBV29-1 with TRBJ2-3, with TRBD1 matching 7 bases. Germline CDR1 SQVTM, CDR2 ANQGSEA. The V gene end was trimmed by 4 bases and the J gene end by 0 bases; junction bases not matched to a gene: 4. The CDR3 covers 14 residues. The CDR3 reads CSVAEGASTDTQYF. The CDR3 DNA reads TGCAGCGTTGCAGAGGGGGCTAGCACAGATACGCAGTATTTT.

This rearrangement joins TRBV5-1 to TRBJ2-1, with D unclear. V dropped 1 base and J dropped 9 bases, with 8 bases sitting between them. The germline V gene has CDR1 SGHRS and CDR2 YFSETQ. The CDR3 extends over 12 amino acids. The CDR3 DNA follows: TGCGCCAGCAGCTTGCGCGGCTTTGAGCAGTTCTTC. Protein: CASSLRGFEQFF.

This clonotype was seen repeatedly, ten times or more. The rearrangement joins TRBV12-3 or TRBV12-4 to TRBJ1-6; TRBD1 agrees at 8 bases. J lost 6 bases, V lost 6 bases, and 7 bases had no gene match. There are 15 residues in the CDR3. This CDR3 is CASSPRTGGNSPLHF. CDR3 coding DNA: TGTGCCAGCAGCCCCCGTACAGGGGGTAATTCACCCCTCCACTTT.

This clonotype has at least ten counts. The chain employs TRBV6-2 or TRBV6-3 and TRBJ1-5; TRBD1 might be the D (6 bases). Trimming took off 2 bases at V and 6 bases at J, with 11 bases between the two ends. This CDR3 is 14 amino acids long. Germline V gene data show CDR1 as MNHEY and CDR2 as SVGEGT. CDR3: CASSYAGVGQPQHF. In nucleotides, the CDR3 is TGTGCCAGCAGTTACGCAGGGGTTGGTCAGCCCCAGCATTTT.